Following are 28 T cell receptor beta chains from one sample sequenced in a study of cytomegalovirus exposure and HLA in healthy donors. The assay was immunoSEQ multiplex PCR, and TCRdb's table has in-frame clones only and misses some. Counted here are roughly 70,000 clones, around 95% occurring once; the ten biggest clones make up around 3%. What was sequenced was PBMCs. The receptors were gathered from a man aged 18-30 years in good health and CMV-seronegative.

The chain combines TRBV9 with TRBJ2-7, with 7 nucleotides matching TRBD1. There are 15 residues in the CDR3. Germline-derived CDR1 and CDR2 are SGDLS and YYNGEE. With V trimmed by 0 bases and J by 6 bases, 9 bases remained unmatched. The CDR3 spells CASSVGTGSESEQYF. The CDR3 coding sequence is TGTGCCAGCAGCGTAGGGACAGGAAGTGAGTCCGAGCAGTACTTC.

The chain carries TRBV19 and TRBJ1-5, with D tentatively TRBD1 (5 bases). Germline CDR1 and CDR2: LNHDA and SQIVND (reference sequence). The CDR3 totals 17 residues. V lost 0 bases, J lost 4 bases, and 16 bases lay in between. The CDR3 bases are TGTGCCAGTAGTATAGATGGTAGGGGTAGTAGGAATCAGCCCCAGCATTTT. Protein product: CASSIDGRGSRNQPQHF. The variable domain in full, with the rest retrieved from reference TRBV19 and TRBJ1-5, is DGGITQSPKYLFRKEGQNVTLSCEQNLNHDAMYWYRQDPGQGLRLIYYSQIVNDFQKGDIAEGYSVSREKKESFPLTVTSAQKNPTAFYLCASSIDGRGSRNQPQHFGDGTRLSIL.

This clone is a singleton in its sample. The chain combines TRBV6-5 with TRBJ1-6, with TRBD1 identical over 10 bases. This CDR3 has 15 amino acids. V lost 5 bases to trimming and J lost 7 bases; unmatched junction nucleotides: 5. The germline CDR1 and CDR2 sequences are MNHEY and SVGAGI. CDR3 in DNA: TGTGCCAGCAGTACGGGGACAGGGGTGAATTCACCCCTCCACTTT. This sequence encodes CASSTGTGVNSPLHF.

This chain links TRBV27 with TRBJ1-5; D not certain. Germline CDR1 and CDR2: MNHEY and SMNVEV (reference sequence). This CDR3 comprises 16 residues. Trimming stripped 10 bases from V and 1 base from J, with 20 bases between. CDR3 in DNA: TGTGCCACTAATTTGGAGGTTATAGTAAGCAATCAGCCCCAGCATTTT. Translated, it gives CATNLEVIVSNQPQHF.

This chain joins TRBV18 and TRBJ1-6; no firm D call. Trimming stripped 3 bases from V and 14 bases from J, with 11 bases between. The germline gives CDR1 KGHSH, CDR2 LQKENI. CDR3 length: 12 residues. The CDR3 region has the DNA TGTGCCAGCTCACCCGCGCGTCGAACCCTCCACTTT. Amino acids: CASSPARRTLHF. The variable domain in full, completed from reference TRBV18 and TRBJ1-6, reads NAGVMQNPRHLVRRRGQEARLRCSPMKGHSHVYWYRQLPEEGLKFMVYLQKENIIDESGMPKERFSAEFPKEGPSILRIQQVVRGDSAAYFCASSPARRTLHFGNGTRLTVT.

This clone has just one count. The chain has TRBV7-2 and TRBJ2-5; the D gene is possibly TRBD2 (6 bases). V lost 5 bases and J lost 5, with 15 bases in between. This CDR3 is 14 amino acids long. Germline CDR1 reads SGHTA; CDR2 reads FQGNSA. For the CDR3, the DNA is TGTGCCAGCAGCCCTGGAGGGTGGTGGGAGACCCAGTACTTC. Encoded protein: CASSPGGWWETQYF. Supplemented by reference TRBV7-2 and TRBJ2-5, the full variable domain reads GAGVSQSPSNKVTEKGKDVELRCDPISGHTALYWYRQSLGQGLEFLIYFQGNSAPDKSGLPSDRFSAERTGGSVSTLTIQRTQQEDSAVYLCASSPGGWWETQYFGPGTRLLVL.

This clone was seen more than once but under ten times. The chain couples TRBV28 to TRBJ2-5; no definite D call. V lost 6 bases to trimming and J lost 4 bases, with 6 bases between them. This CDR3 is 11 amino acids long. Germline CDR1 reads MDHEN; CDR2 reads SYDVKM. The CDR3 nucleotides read TGTGCCAGCAGACAGTTAGAGACCCAGTACTTC. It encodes CASRQLETQYF.

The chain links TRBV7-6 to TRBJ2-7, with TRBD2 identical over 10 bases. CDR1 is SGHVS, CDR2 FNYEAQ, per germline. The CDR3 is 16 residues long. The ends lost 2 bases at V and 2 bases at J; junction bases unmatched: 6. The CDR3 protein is CASSLSITSGTYEQYF. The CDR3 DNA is TGTGCCAGCAGCTTATCAATCACTAGCGGGACCTACGAGCAGTACTTC.

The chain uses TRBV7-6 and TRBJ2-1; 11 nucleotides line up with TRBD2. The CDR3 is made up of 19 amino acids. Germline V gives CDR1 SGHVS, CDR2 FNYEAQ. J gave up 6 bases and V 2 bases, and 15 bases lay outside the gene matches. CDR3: CASSLRLAGGPESFNEQFF. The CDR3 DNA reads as TGTGCCAGCAGCTTACGGTTAGCGGGGGGGCCAGAGTCGTTCAATGAGCAGTTCTTC.

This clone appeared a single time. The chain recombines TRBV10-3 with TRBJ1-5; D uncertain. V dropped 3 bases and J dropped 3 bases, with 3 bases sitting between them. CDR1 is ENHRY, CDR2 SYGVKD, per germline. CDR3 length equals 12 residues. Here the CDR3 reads CAISDNNQPQHF. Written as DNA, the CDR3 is TGTGCCATCAGTGACAACAATCAGCCCCAGCATTTT.

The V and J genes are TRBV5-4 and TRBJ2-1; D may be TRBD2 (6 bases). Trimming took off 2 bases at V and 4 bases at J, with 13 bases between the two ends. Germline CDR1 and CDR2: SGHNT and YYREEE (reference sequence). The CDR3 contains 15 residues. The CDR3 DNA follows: TGTGCCAGCAGCTTTGAGGGACTTGGGTACAATGAGCAGTTCTTC. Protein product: CASSFEGLGYNEQFF.

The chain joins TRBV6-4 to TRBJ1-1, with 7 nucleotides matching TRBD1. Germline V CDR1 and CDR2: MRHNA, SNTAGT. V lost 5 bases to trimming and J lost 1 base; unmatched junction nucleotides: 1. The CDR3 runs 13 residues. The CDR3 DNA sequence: TGTGCCAGCAGTACAGGGGCGAACACTGAAGCTTTCTTT. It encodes CASSTGANTEAFF.

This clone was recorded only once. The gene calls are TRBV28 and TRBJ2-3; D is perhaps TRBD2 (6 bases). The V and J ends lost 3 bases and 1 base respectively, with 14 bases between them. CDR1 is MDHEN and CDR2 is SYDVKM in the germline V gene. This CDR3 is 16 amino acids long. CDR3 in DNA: TGTGCCAGCAGTTTGGGGGGAGGTTTGGGCACAGATACGCAGTATTTT. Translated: CASSLGGGLGTDTQYF.

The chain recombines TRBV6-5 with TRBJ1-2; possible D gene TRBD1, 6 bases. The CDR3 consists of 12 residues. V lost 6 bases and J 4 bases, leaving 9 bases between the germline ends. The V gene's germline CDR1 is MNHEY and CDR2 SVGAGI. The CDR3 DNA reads TGTGCCAGCAGAACAGGGCGCTATGGCTACACCTTC. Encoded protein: CASRTGRYGYTF.

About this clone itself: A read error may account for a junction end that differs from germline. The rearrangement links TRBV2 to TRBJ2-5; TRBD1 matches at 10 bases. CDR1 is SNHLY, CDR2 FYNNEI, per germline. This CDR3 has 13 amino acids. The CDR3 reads CAGRQGALETQYF. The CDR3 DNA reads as TGTGCCGGCAGACAGGGGGCCTTAGAGACCCAGTACTTC.

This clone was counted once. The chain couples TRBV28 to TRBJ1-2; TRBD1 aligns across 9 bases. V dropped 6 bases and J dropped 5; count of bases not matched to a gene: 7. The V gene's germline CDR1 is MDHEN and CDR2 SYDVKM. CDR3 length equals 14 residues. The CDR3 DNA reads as TGTGCCAGCAGCTCTGCCGGGACAGGGTATGGCTACACCTTC. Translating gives CASSSAGTGYGYTF.

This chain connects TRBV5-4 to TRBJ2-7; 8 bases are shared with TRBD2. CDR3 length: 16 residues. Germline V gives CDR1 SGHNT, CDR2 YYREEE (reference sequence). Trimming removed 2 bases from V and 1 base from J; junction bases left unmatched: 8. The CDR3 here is CASSFDISGVSYEQYF. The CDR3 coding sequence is TGTGCCAGCAGCTTCGATATTAGCGGGGTTTCCTACGAGCAGTACTTC.

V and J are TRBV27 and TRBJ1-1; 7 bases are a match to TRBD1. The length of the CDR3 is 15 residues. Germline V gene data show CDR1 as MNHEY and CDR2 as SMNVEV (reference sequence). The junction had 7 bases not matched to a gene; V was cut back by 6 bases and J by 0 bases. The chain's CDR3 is CASRPNTGVNTEAFF. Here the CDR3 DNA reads TGTGCCAGCAGACCTAACACAGGGGTGAACACTGAAGCTTTCTTT.

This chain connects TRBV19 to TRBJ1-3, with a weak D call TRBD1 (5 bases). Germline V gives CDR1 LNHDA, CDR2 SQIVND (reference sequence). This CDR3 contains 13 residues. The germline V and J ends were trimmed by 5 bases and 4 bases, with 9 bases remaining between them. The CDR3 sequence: CASSGREGNTIYF. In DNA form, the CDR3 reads TGTGCCAGTAGTGGCAGGGAAGGAAACACCATATATTTT.

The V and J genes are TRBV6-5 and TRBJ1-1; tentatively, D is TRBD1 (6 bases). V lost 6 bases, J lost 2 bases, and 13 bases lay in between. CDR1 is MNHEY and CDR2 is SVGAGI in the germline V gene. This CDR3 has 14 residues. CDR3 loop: CASRPAGANTEAFF. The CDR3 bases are TGTGCCAGCAGGCCGGCAGGGGCTAACACTGAAGCTTTCTTT.

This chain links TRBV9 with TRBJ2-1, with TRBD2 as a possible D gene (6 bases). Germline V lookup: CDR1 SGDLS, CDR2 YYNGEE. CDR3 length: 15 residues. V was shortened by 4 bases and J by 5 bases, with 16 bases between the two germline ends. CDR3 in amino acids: CASSLEGGPHNEQFF. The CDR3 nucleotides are TGTGCCAGCAGCCTCGAAGGAGGGCCCCACAATGAGCAGTTCTTC.

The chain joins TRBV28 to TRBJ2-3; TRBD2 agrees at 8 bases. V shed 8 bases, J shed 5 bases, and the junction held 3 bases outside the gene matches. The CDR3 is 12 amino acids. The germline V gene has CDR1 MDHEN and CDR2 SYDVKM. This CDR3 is CASATSGDTQYF. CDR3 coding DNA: TGTGCCAGCGCCACTAGCGGAGATACGCAGTATTTT. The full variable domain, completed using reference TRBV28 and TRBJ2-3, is DVKVTQSSRYLVKRTGEKVFLECVQDMDHENMFWYRQDPGLGLRLIYFSYDVKMKEKGDIPEGYSVSREKKERFSLILESASTNQTSMYLCASATSGDTQYFGPGTRLTVL.

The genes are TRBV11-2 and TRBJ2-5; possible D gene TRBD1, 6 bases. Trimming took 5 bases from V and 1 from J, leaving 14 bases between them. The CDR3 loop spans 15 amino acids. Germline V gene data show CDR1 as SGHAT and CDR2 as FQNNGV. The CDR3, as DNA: TGTGCCAGCAGCCATCAACAGGGTGGCCAAGAGACCCAGTACTTC. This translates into CASSHQQGGQETQYF.

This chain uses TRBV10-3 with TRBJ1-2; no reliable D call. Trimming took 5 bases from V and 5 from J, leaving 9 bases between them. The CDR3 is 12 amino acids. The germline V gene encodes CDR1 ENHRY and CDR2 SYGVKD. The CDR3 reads CAISPGGYGYTF. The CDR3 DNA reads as TGTGCCATCAGTCCAGGCGGGTATGGCTACACCTTC.

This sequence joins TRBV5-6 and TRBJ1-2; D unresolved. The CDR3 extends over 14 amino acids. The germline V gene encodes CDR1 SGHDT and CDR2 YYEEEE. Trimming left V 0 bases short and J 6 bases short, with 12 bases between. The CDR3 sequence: CASSLAAVTDGYTF. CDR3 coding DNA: TGTGCCAGCAGCTTGGCCGCGGTGACGGATGGCTACACCTTC.

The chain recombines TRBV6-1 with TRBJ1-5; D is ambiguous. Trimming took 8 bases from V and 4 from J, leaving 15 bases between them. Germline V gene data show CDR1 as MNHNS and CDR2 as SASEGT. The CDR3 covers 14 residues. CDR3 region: CASLPLQVNQPQHF. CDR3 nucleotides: TGTGCCAGCCTCCCTCTTCAGGTAAATCAGCCCCAGCATTTT.

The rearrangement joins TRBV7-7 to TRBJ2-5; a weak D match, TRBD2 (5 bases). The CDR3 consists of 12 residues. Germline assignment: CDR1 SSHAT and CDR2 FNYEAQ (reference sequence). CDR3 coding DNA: TGTGCGATCGGGGAAATCCGAGAGACCCAGTACTTC. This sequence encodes CAIGEIRETQYF.

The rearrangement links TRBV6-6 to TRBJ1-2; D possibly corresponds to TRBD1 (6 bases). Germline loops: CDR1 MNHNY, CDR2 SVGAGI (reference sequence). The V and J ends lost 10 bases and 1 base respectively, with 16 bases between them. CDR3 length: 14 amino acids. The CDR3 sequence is CANPGQIFNYGYTF. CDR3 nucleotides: TGTGCCAACCCAGGACAGATATTTAACTATGGCTACACCTTC.